A selection of T cell receptor beta chains follows, all from one sample in a study of Graves' ophthalmopathy and Graves' hyperthyroidism. TCRdb itself ran the multiplex PCR reads through MiXCR, one entry per CDR3 protein. Seen here are over a million distinct CDR3 sequences, about 36% observed once, and the top ten hold around 10%. Sequencing was done on a sample of peripheral blood or thyroid tissue (not recorded which). These receptor sequences come from an adult man with Graves' hyperthyroidism. Each CDR3 is given with its conserved first and last residue. The order of the fields is CDR3 DNA, CDR3 protein, clone size, J gene, V gene, D gene, CDR3 length. D genes are given only for firm matches. The size entry is marked missing in some rows and otherwise reads once, few, many or a size class.

CDR3 DNA: TGCAGCGTAGGCTGGAACAGGGGCGGTGAAAAACTGTTTTTT
CDR3 protein: CSVGWNRGGEKLFF
clone size: many
J gene: TRBJ1-4
V gene: TRBV29-1
D gene: TRBD1
CDR3 length: 14

CDR3 DNA: TGTGCCAGCAGCTACCTCAGGGACATGAACACTGAAGCTTTCTTT
CDR3 protein: CASSYLRDMNTEAFF
clone size: -
J gene: TRBJ1-1
V gene: TRBV7-9
D gene: -
CDR3 length: 15

CDR3 DNA: TGTGCCAGCAGCTTGGCCGGGGCGGGACAGGTGGGCGAGCAGTACTTC
CDR3 protein: CASSLAGAGQVGEQYF
clone size: -
J gene: TRBJ2-7
V gene: TRBV5-4
D gene: TRBD1
CDR3 length: 16

CDR3 DNA: TGTGCCACCAGTGATTCTAAGCGTATGGCCTCACCCCTCCACTTT
CDR3 protein: CATSDSKRMASPLHF
clone size: many
J gene: TRBJ1-6
V gene: TRBV24-1
D gene: -
CDR3 length: 15

CDR3 DNA: TGTGCCAGCACTCCGGAGCCCAGCTCCTACGAGCAGTACTTC
CDR3 protein: CASTPEPSSYEQYF
clone size: few
J gene: TRBJ2-7
V gene: TRBV5-4
D gene: -
CDR3 length: 14

CDR3 DNA: TGCAGTGCTAGTGACTCGGTGGGAAGCGAAAAACTGTTTTTT
CDR3 protein: CSASDSVGSEKLFF
clone size: -
J gene: TRBJ1-4
V gene: TRBV20-1
D gene: -
CDR3 length: 14

CDR3 DNA: TGTGCCAGCAGGGAGACAGGACATAATGAAAAACTGTTTTTT
CDR3 protein: CASRETGHNEKLFF
clone size: few
J gene: TRBJ1-4
V gene: TRBV7-9
D gene: -
CDR3 length: 14

CDR3 DNA: TGTGCCAGCAGCTTGCGCCATTTTTTTAGCGTAACCTACGAGCAGTACTTC
CDR3 protein: CASSLRHFFSVTYEQYF
clone size: once
J gene: TRBJ2-7
V gene: TRBV25-1
D gene: -
CDR3 length: 17

CDR3 DNA: TGTGCCAGCAGCTTAATTCCAGGGCAGGAGACCCAGTACTTC
CDR3 protein: CASSLIPGQETQYF
clone size: many
J gene: TRBJ2-5
V gene: TRBV7-2
D gene: -
CDR3 length: 14

CDR3 DNA: TGCGCCAGCAGCTTGGCCCAGGGGATCGGCACTGAAGCTTTCTTT
CDR3 protein: CASSLAQGIGTEAFF
clone size: -
J gene: TRBJ1-1
V gene: TRBV5-1
D gene: -
CDR3 length: 15

CDR3 DNA: TGTGCCACCCGGGGGTTGACAGGGGATGGGACCAACGTCCTGACTTTC
CDR3 protein: CATRGLTGDGTNVLTF
clone size: -
J gene: TRBJ2-6
V gene: TRBV10-3
D gene: TRBD1
CDR3 length: 16

CDR3 DNA: TGTGCCAGCAGCCAGGGGGGAATTAATCAGCCCCAGCATTTT
CDR3 protein: CASSQGGINQPQHF
clone size: -
J gene: TRBJ1-5
V gene: TRBV5-8
D gene: TRBD1
CDR3 length: 14

CDR3 DNA: TGTGCCAGCAGCCCACGGCCAGGGGATCGGTTCTACGAGCAGTACTTC
CDR3 protein: CASSPRPGDRFYEQYF
clone size: few
J gene: TRBJ2-7
V gene: TRBV7-9
D gene: -
CDR3 length: 16

CDR3 DNA: TGTGCCAGCAGTTTAGCGCGGGGAGTCGGCGGGAGTTCCTACGAGCAGTACTTC
CDR3 protein: CASSLARGVGGSSYEQYF
clone size: -
J gene: TRBJ2-7
V gene: TRBV12-3/TRBV12-4
D gene: TRBD2
CDR3 length: 18

CDR3 DNA: TGCAGTGCTAGAGATAGAGCGGGGGGCTGGGAGCAGTACTTC
CDR3 protein: CSARDRAGGWEQYF
clone size: -
J gene: TRBJ2-7
V gene: TRBV20-1
D gene: TRBD2
CDR3 length: 14

CDR3 DNA: TGCAGCGTTGCTTTAACGAGCACAGATACGCAGTATTTT
CDR3 protein: CSVALTSTDTQYF
clone size: -
J gene: TRBJ2-3
V gene: TRBV29-1
D gene: -
CDR3 length: 13

CDR3 DNA: TGTGCCAGCAGCGTAGACCTAGCTGGAGGCTACGAGCAGTACTTC
CDR3 protein: CASSVDLAGGYEQYF
clone size: few
J gene: TRBJ2-7
V gene: TRBV9
D gene: -
CDR3 length: 15

CDR3 DNA: TGTGCCAGCAGCCCCCTGACTAGCGGGGAACCCCACGAGCAGTACTTC
CDR3 protein: CASSPLTSGEPHEQYF
clone size: many
J gene: TRBJ2-7
V gene: TRBV6-6
D gene: TRBD2
CDR3 length: 16

CDR3 DNA: TGTGCCAGCAGTTACTCTAGGCCGGGCAGAATTAAGGACACTGAAGCTTTCTTT
CDR3 protein: CASSYSRPGRIKDTEAFF
clone size: once
J gene: TRBJ1-1
V gene: TRBV6-5
D gene: -
CDR3 length: 18

CDR3 DNA: TGTGCCAGCAGGTCTGGGACGGACATGACTGAACTGTTTTTT
CDR3 protein: CASRSGTDMTELFF
clone size: -
J gene: TRBJ1-4
V gene: TRBV7-8
D gene: -
CDR3 length: 14

CDR3 DNA: TGCGCCAGCAGAGATATCCGGGGCTATGACACTGAAGCTTTCTTT
CDR3 protein: CASRDIRGYDTEAFF
clone size: once
J gene: TRBJ1-1
V gene: TRBV10-2
D gene: -
CDR3 length: 15

CDR3 DNA: TGCAGCGTTGGCCTTAGCTATGGCTACACCTTC
CDR3 protein: CSVGLSYGYTF
clone size: many
J gene: TRBJ1-2
V gene: TRBV29-1
D gene: -
CDR3 length: 11

CDR3 DNA: -
CDR3 protein: CACSASLDPYNSPLHF
clone size: -
J gene: TRBJ1-6
V gene: TRBV25-1
D gene: -
CDR3 length: 16

CDR3 DNA: TGTGCCAGTAGTCAGGGGGCGCTTCTAGGCTACACCTTC
CDR3 protein: CASSQGALLGYTF
clone size: many
J gene: TRBJ1-2
V gene: TRBV19
D gene: TRBD1
CDR3 length: 13

CDR3 DNA: TGCGCCAGCAGCCCCGACAGGGGCAATCAGCCCCAGTACTTC
CDR3 protein: CASSPDRGNQPQYF
clone size: -
J gene: TRBJ2-5
V gene: TRBV7-9
D gene: TRBD1
CDR3 length: 14

CDR3 DNA: TGTGCCAGTAGCACCGGACAGGGGGTGTGGACCGGGGAGCTGTTTTTT
CDR3 protein: CASSTGQGVWTGELFF
clone size: many
J gene: TRBJ2-2
V gene: TRBV19
D gene: TRBD1
CDR3 length: 16

CDR3 DNA: TGCAGTGCTTCCTGGATAGGGCGCGCTTTCTTT
CDR3 protein: CSASWIGRAFF
clone size: -
J gene: TRBJ1-1
V gene: TRBV20-1
D gene: -
CDR3 length: 11

CDR3 DNA: TGTGCCAGCAGCTCGGGAGGATTCGGCACAGATACGCAGTATTTT
CDR3 protein: CASSSGGFGTDTQYF
clone size: -
J gene: TRBJ2-3
V gene: TRBV7-3
D gene: TRBD2
CDR3 length: 15

CDR3 DNA: TGCGCCAGCAGCTTGGTCGGGATGAGCGGAGGCAAAGATACGCAGTATTTT
CDR3 protein: CASSLVGMSGGKDTQYF
clone size: few
J gene: TRBJ2-3
V gene: TRBV5-1
D gene: -
CDR3 length: 17

CDR3 DNA: TGTGCCACGAGGCGGCTAGCCCGGAACGCTGAAGCTTTCTTT
CDR3 protein: CATRRLARNAEAFF
clone size: -
J gene: TRBJ1-1
V gene: TRBV6-5
D gene: -
CDR3 length: 14

CDR3 DNA: TGTGCCAGCAGTTATGGTAGCCCATCGGTTGGAGAGCAGTACTTC
CDR3 protein: CASSYGSPSVGEQYF
clone size: few
J gene: TRBJ2-7
V gene: TRBV6-5
D gene: -
CDR3 length: 15

CDR3 DNA: TGTGCCAGCAGTTTACCCCGGGACAGGAAAGATCGGGAGCTGTTTTTT
CDR3 protein: CASSLPRDRKDRELFF
clone size: few
J gene: TRBJ2-2
V gene: TRBV12-3/TRBV12-4
D gene: TRBD1
CDR3 length: 16

CDR3 DNA: TGTGCCAGCAGCGTAGGTTGGGATGGCAATCAGCCCCAGCATTTT
CDR3 protein: CASSVGWDGNQPQHF
clone size: -
J gene: TRBJ1-5
V gene: TRBV9
D gene: -
CDR3 length: 15

CDR3 DNA: TGTGCCAGCAGCGTTACTGGAGAGGGACTGTTTTTT
CDR3 protein: CASSVTGEGLFF
clone size: -
J gene: TRBJ1-4
V gene: TRBV5-1
D gene: -
CDR3 length: 12

CDR3 DNA: TGTGCCAGCACTAAACCCTCGGGAGGAAACACCATATATTTT
CDR3 protein: CASTKPSGGNTIYF
clone size: many
J gene: TRBJ1-3
V gene: TRBV2
D gene: -
CDR3 length: 14

CDR3 DNA: TGCAGCGTTGGGGGCTCTATTTACGAGCAGTACTTC
CDR3 protein: CSVGGSIYEQYF
clone size: many
J gene: TRBJ2-7
V gene: TRBV29-1
D gene: -
CDR3 length: 12

CDR3 DNA: TGCGCCAGCAGTGGCCCAGGGGTCTCACCCCTCCACTTT
CDR3 protein: CASSGPGVSPLHF
clone size: -
J gene: TRBJ1-6
V gene: TRBV10-2
D gene: -
CDR3 length: 13

CDR3 DNA: TGCAGCGTTGTAGTAGGGGGATTTAACCTTAGGGAATTCACCTACGAGCAGTACTTC
CDR3 protein: CSVVVGGFNLREFTYEQYF
clone size: many
J gene: TRBJ2-7
V gene: TRBV29-1
D gene: -
CDR3 length: 19

CDR3 DNA: TGTGCCATCAGTGGACAGGTCAATCAGCCCCAGCATTTT
CDR3 protein: CAISGQVNQPQHF
clone size: many
J gene: TRBJ1-5
V gene: TRBV10-3
D gene: -
CDR3 length: 13

CDR3 DNA: TGTACCACCCCGACGGCGAACACTGAAGCTTTCTTT
CDR3 protein: CTTPTANTEAFF
clone size: -
J gene: TRBJ1-1
V gene: TRBV2
D gene: -
CDR3 length: 12

CDR3 DNA: TGCGCCAGCAGCAGCACAAAGGGGGAGCTGTTTTTT
CDR3 protein: CASSSTKGELFF
clone size: many
J gene: TRBJ2-2
V gene: TRBV10-1
D gene: -
CDR3 length: 12

CDR3 DNA: TGTGCCAGCAGCCAATCGACAGACAGATCCTACGAGCAGTACTTC
CDR3 protein: CASSQSTDRSYEQYF
clone size: many
J gene: TRBJ2-7
V gene: TRBV4-2
D gene: -
CDR3 length: 15

CDR3 DNA: TGTGCCAGCATGGAAGGTTATAATCAGCCCCAGCATTTT
CDR3 protein: CASMEGYNQPQHF
clone size: few
J gene: TRBJ1-5
V gene: TRBV6-5
D gene: -
CDR3 length: 13

CDR3 DNA: TGCAGTGCTAGGCTAGTGGTTGGAGAGACCCAGTACTTC
CDR3 protein: CSARLVVGETQYF
clone size: many
J gene: TRBJ2-5
V gene: TRBV20-1
D gene: -
CDR3 length: 13

CDR3 DNA: TGTGCCAGCAGCCAAGTTCGAGGAAGAGGAACCGGGGAGCTGTTTTTT
CDR3 protein: CASSQVRGRGTGELFF
clone size: -
J gene: TRBJ2-2
V gene: TRBV11-3
D gene: -
CDR3 length: 16

CDR3 DNA: TGTGCCAGCCAGGGCAGGGGCTCCTACGAGCAGTACTTC
CDR3 protein: CASQGRGSYEQYF
clone size: many
J gene: TRBJ2-7
V gene: TRBV10-3
D gene: -
CDR3 length: 13

CDR3 DNA: TGCAGTGCTGGAGCCGAAATCAAGGGACTTAGTGATTTT
CDR3 protein: CSAGAEIKGLSDF
clone size: -
J gene: TRBJ1-1
V gene: TRBV20-1
D gene: -
CDR3 length: 13